These T cell receptor beta chains were read from a single sample in a study of technical replicates of blood from a handful of donors. Profiled with immunoSEQ multiplex PCR; TCRdb holds only in-frame clones, not every one. The sample carries under 90,000 clones, roughly 94% recorded once. The sequencing sample was made of T cells isolated from PBMCs. The receptors here all came from a human donor in good health. Both conserved end residues are part of each CDR3. D genes are given only for firm matches. Size values are once, few and many counts, or a class for expanded clones, and some rows have none.

abundance: NA; j_gene: TRBJ1-3; d_gene: NA; v_gene: TRBV5-6; CDR3aa: CASSLVRSSGNTIYF; CDR3nt: TGTGCCAGCAGCTTGGTACGGAGCTCTGGAAACACCATATATTTT
abundance: NA; j_gene: TRBJ1-3; d_gene: TRBD1; v_gene: TRBV6-1; CDR3aa: CASSEVGTGVYGNTIYF; CDR3nt: TGTGCCAGCAGTGAAGTCGGGACAGGTGTTTATGGAAACACCATATATTTT
abundance: NA; j_gene: TRBJ1-2; d_gene: NA; v_gene: TRBV10-3; CDR3aa: CAISEGREYGYTF; CDR3nt: TGTGCCATCAGCGAGGGGCGGGAGTATGGCTACACCTTC
abundance: NA; j_gene: TRBJ2-5; d_gene: NA; v_gene: TRBV18; CDR3aa: CASSPRQEETQYF; CDR3nt: TGTGCCAGCTCCCCTCGACAGGAAGAGACCCAGTACTTC
abundance: NA; j_gene: TRBJ2-7; d_gene: TRBD2; v_gene: TRBV27; CDR3aa: CASSLLSTSGSYEQYF; CDR3nt: TGTGCCAGCAGTTTGCTTTCGACTAGCGGGAGTTACGAGCAGTACTTC
abundance: NA; j_gene: TRBJ1-2; d_gene: TRBD1; v_gene: TRBV9; CDR3aa: CASSVEQGASRGYTF; CDR3nt: TGTGCCAGCAGCGTCGAGCAGGGGGCATCTCGGGGCTACACCTTC
abundance: NA; j_gene: TRBJ2-3; d_gene: TRBD2; v_gene: TRBV4-2; CDR3aa: CASSQDRAGGPGDTQYF; CDR3nt: TGTGCCAGCAGCCAAGATAGAGCGGGAGGGCCAGGAGATACGCAGTATTTT
abundance: NA; j_gene: TRBJ1-1; d_gene: NA; v_gene: TRBV7-9; CDR3aa: CASSLSRPLAEAFF; CDR3nt: TGTGCCAGCAGCTTATCTCGCCCGTTGGCAGAAGCTTTCTTT
abundance: NA; j_gene: TRBJ1-6; d_gene: NA; v_gene: TRBV2; CDR3aa: CASSTRRSSYNSPLHF; CDR3nt: TGTGCCAGCAGTACCAGAAGGAGCTCCTATAATTCACCCCTCCACTTT
abundance: NA; j_gene: TRBJ2-2; d_gene: NA; v_gene: TRBV29-1; CDR3aa: CSVELLGRGGELFF; CDR3nt: TGCAGCGTTGAATTACTCGGAAGGGGCGGGGAGCTGTTTTTT
abundance: NA; j_gene: TRBJ1-3; d_gene: NA; v_gene: TRBV4-1; CDR3aa: CASSQALNALGNTIYF; CDR3nt: TGCGCCAGCAGCCAAGCGTTGAATGCGTTGGGAAACACCATATATTTT
abundance: NA; j_gene: TRBJ1-2; d_gene: NA; v_gene: TRBV27; CDR3aa: CASSSGQHYGYTF; CDR3nt: TGTGCCAGCAGTTCCGGACAGCACTATGGCTACACCTTC
abundance: NA; j_gene: TRBJ1-5; d_gene: TRBD1; v_gene: TRBV28; CDR3aa: CASSLPRGTDQPQHF; CDR3nt: TGTGCCAGCAGTTTACCCAGGGGGACGGATCAGCCCCAGCATTTT
abundance: NA; j_gene: TRBJ2-1; d_gene: TRBD2; v_gene: TRBV19; CDR3aa: CASSIGLRTSAGYEQFF; CDR3nt: TGTGCCAGTAGTATAGGACTACGGACTAGCGCCGGCTATGAGCAGTTCTTC
abundance: NA; j_gene: TRBJ2-3; d_gene: NA; v_gene: TRBV5-1; CDR3aa: CASSLRSMGTDTQYF; CDR3nt: TGCGCCAGCAGCTTGAGGAGCATGGGCACAGATACGCAGTATTTT
abundance: NA; j_gene: TRBJ2-7; d_gene: NA; v_gene: TRBV27; CDR3aa: CASSSIGLIYEQYF; CDR3nt: TGTGCCAGCAGTTCGATCGGACTGATCTACGAGCAGTACTTC
abundance: NA; j_gene: TRBJ2-7; d_gene: NA; v_gene: TRBV7-6; CDR3aa: CASSLGVNEQYF; CDR3nt: TGTGCCAGCAGCTTAGGAGTAAACGAGCAGTACTTC
abundance: NA; j_gene: TRBJ1-1; d_gene: TRBD1; v_gene: TRBV5-4; CDR3aa: CASSSPTGRMNTEAFF; CDR3nt: TGTGCCAGCAGCTCCCCGACAGGGAGGATGAACACTGAAGCTTTCTTT
abundance: once; j_gene: TRBJ1-5; d_gene: NA; v_gene: TRBV2; CDR3aa: CASRDGKYSNQPQHF; CDR3nt: TGTGCCAGCAGGGACGGGAAGTATAGCAATCAGCCCCAGCATTTT
abundance: NA; j_gene: TRBJ1-1; d_gene: TRBD1; v_gene: TRBV10-3; CDR3aa: CAISAWGTGHHLNTEAFF; CDR3nt: TGTGCCATCAGCGCCTGGGGGACAGGGCATCATTTGAACACTGAAGCTTTCTTT
abundance: NA; j_gene: TRBJ1-1; d_gene: NA; v_gene: TRBV7-2; CDR3aa: CASSPQEGANTEAFF; CDR3nt: TGTGCCAGCAGTCCACAGGAAGGGGCGAACACTGAAGCTTTCTTT
abundance: once; j_gene: TRBJ2-5; d_gene: NA; v_gene: TRBV4-1; CDR3aa: CASSQIHLETQYF; CDR3nt: TGCGCCAGCAGCCAGATACATCTGGAGACCCAGTACTTC
abundance: NA; j_gene: TRBJ1-4; d_gene: TRBD1; v_gene: TRBV4-2; CDR3aa: CASSQETSGGANEKLFF; CDR3nt: TGTGCCAGCAGCCAAGAGACGTCAGGGGGCGCGAATGAAAAACTGTTTTTT
abundance: NA; j_gene: TRBJ2-3; d_gene: NA; v_gene: TRBV5-1; CDR3aa: CASSPRGTSTDTQYF; CDR3nt: TGCGCCAGCAGCCCGCGCGGGACTAGCACAGATACGCAGTATTTT
abundance: NA; j_gene: TRBJ2-7; d_gene: NA; v_gene: TRBV11-3; CDR3aa: CASSDPRDSTPYEQYF; CDR3nt: TGTGCCAGCAGCGACCCCCGGGACTCGACCCCCTACGAGCAGTACTTC
abundance: NA; j_gene: TRBJ2-3; d_gene: TRBD1; v_gene: TRBV7-3; CDR3aa: CASSPAGTGPFGTDTQYF; CDR3nt: TGTGCCAGCAGCCCGGCCGGGACAGGCCCGTTCGGCACAGATACGCAGTATTTT
abundance: NA; j_gene: TRBJ1-5; d_gene: TRBD1; v_gene: TRBV18; CDR3aa: CASSPTRDRGGSQPQHF; CDR3nt: TGTGCCAGCTCACCGACCCGGGACAGGGGAGGCAGTCAGCCCCAGCATTTT
abundance: NA; j_gene: TRBJ2-7; d_gene: NA; v_gene: TRBV28; CDR3aa: CASRNKMGLPYYEQYF; CDR3nt: TGTGCCAGCAGGAACAAGATGGGACTCCCATACTACGAGCAGTACTTC
abundance: NA; j_gene: TRBJ2-3; d_gene: TRBD1; v_gene: TRBV19; CDR3aa: CASSIWTGLKLSTDTQYF; CDR3nt: TGTGCCAGTAGTATCTGGACAGGGCTGAAACTTAGCACAGATACGCAGTATTTT
abundance: NA; j_gene: TRBJ1-2; d_gene: NA; v_gene: TRBV4-1; CDR3aa: CASSQELRAYGYTF; CDR3nt: TGCGCCAGCAGCCAAGAATTAAGAGCCTATGGCTACACCTTC
abundance: NA; j_gene: TRBJ2-1; d_gene: NA; v_gene: TRBV5-6; CDR3aa: CASSSIALGSYNEQFF; CDR3nt: TGTGCCAGCAGCTCGATAGCCTTAGGCTCCTACAATGAGCAGTTCTTC
abundance: NA; j_gene: TRBJ2-5; d_gene: TRBD2; v_gene: TRBV5-1; CDR3aa: CASSLWGLGGQETQYF; CDR3nt: TGCGCCAGCAGCTTGTGGGGACTAGGGGGGCAAGAGACCCAGTACTTC
abundance: NA; j_gene: TRBJ1-2; d_gene: NA; v_gene: TRBV4-2; CDR3aa: CASSQYPAASNYGYTF; CDR3nt: TGTGCCAGCAGCCAATACCCGGCAGCGTCTAACTATGGCTACACCTTC
abundance: NA; j_gene: TRBJ2-7; d_gene: NA; v_gene: TRBV18; CDR3aa: CASSPTGTISYEQYF; CDR3nt: TGTGCCAGCTCACCAACGGGGACAATTTCCTACGAGCAGTACTTC
abundance: NA; j_gene: TRBJ1-1; d_gene: TRBD1; v_gene: TRBV2; CDR3aa: CASSEYSRGALMNTEAFF; CDR3nt: TGTGCCAGCAGTGAATACAGCAGGGGGGCCCTAATGAACACTGAAGCTTTCTTT
abundance: NA; j_gene: TRBJ2-7; d_gene: NA; v_gene: TRBV5-1; CDR3aa: CASSLLASRTYEQYF; CDR3nt: TGCGCCAGCAGCTTGTTGGCTAGCAGAACTTACGAGCAGTACTTC
abundance: NA; j_gene: TRBJ1-4; d_gene: NA; v_gene: TRBV28; CDR3aa: CASSLIGEENEKLFF; CDR3nt: TGTGCCAGCAGTTTGATCGGGGAAGAGAATGAAAAACTGTTTTTT
abundance: NA; j_gene: TRBJ1-5; d_gene: NA; v_gene: TRBV28; CDR3aa: CASREPQASANQPQHF; CDR3nt: TGTGCCAGCAGAGAGCCACAGGCCTCAGCGAATCAGCCCCAGCATTTT
abundance: once; j_gene: TRBJ1-2; d_gene: NA; v_gene: TRBV6-6; CDR3aa: CASSTRDNYGYTF; CDR3nt: TGTGCCAGCTCCACGAGAGATAACTATGGCTACACCTTC
abundance: NA; j_gene: TRBJ2-3; d_gene: NA; v_gene: TRBV29-1; CDR3aa: CSVEVLGTDTQYF; CDR3nt: TGCAGCGTTGAAGTGCTAGGAACAGATACGCAGTATTTT
abundance: once; j_gene: TRBJ2-7; d_gene: TRBD2; v_gene: TRBV27; CDR3aa: CASSSFASGRWYEQYF; CDR3nt: TGTGCCAGCAGTTCCTTCGCTAGCGGGAGGTGGTACGAGCAGTACTTC
abundance: NA; j_gene: TRBJ2-4; d_gene: TRBD1; v_gene: TRBV5-6; CDR3aa: CASSQPGQGPNIQYF; CDR3nt: TGTGCCAGCAGCCAGCCGGGACAGGGACCAAACATTCAGTACTTC
abundance: NA; j_gene: TRBJ2-3; d_gene: TRBD1; v_gene: TRBV19; CDR3aa: CASRNRGRTDTQYF; CDR3nt: TGTGCCAGTAGAAACAGGGGGCGGACAGATACGCAGTATTTT
abundance: NA; j_gene: TRBJ1-5; d_gene: TRBD1; v_gene: TRBV7-6; CDR3aa: CASSQRPWTGQNQPQHF; CDR3nt: TGTGCCAGCAGCCAAAGACCCTGGACAGGTCAAAATCAGCCCCAGCATTTT
abundance: NA; j_gene: TRBJ2-5; d_gene: NA; v_gene: TRBV29-1; CDR3aa: CSVEVYRGRETQYF; CDR3nt: TGCAGCGTTGAAGTTTATAGGGGTAGGGAGACCCAGTACTTC
abundance: NA; j_gene: TRBJ1-1; d_gene: NA; v_gene: TRBV4-1; CDR3aa: CASSQRPSDSLNTEAFF; CDR3nt: TGCGCCAGCAGCCAGCGCCCCTCCGACAGTTTGAACACTGAAGCTTTCTTT
abundance: NA; j_gene: TRBJ2-5; d_gene: NA; v_gene: TRBV5-8; CDR3aa: CASSTKEETQYF; CDR3nt: TGTGCCAGCAGCACGAAGGAGGAGACCCAGTACTTC
abundance: NA; j_gene: TRBJ1-1; d_gene: NA; v_gene: TRBV15; CDR3aa: CATSREGATEAFF; CDR3nt: TGTGCCACCAGCAGAGAAGGGGCTACTGAAGCTTTCTTT
abundance: NA; j_gene: TRBJ2-1; d_gene: NA; v_gene: TRBV4-1; CDR3aa: CASSQDPGSPYNEQFF; CDR3nt: TGCGCCAGCAGCCAAGACCCGGGATCCCCCTACAATGAGCAGTTCTTC
abundance: NA; j_gene: TRBJ1-2; d_gene: TRBD1; v_gene: TRBV30; CDR3aa: CAWSGRDRGHGYTF; CDR3nt: TGTGCCTGGAGTGGCCGGGACAGGGGACATGGCTACACCTTC
abundance: NA; j_gene: TRBJ1-1; d_gene: TRBD1; v_gene: TRBV7-9; CDR3aa: CASSHPGTGITEAFF; CDR3nt: TGTGCCAGCAGCCATCCAGGGACAGGGATCACTGAAGCTTTCTTT
abundance: NA; j_gene: TRBJ1-5; d_gene: NA; v_gene: TRBV27; CDR3aa: CASSSTGLNQPQHF; CDR3nt: TGTGCCAGCAGTTCAACAGGCCTCAATCAGCCCCAGCATTTT
abundance: NA; j_gene: TRBJ2-7; d_gene: NA; v_gene: TRBV6-5; CDR3aa: CASRGGLYEQYF; CDR3nt: TGTGCCAGCAGGGGCGGACTATACGAGCAGTACTTC
abundance: NA; j_gene: TRBJ2-1; d_gene: TRBD2; v_gene: TRBV27; CDR3aa: CASSWKGLAGAPTYNEQFF; CDR3nt: TGTGCCAGCAGTTGGAAAGGGCTAGCGGGGGCCCCGACCTACAATGAGCAGTTCTTC
abundance: NA; j_gene: TRBJ1-3; d_gene: NA; v_gene: TRBV6-1; CDR3aa: CASKEEIGNTIYF; CDR3nt: TGTGCCAGCAAGGAGGAAATCGGAAACACCATATATTTT